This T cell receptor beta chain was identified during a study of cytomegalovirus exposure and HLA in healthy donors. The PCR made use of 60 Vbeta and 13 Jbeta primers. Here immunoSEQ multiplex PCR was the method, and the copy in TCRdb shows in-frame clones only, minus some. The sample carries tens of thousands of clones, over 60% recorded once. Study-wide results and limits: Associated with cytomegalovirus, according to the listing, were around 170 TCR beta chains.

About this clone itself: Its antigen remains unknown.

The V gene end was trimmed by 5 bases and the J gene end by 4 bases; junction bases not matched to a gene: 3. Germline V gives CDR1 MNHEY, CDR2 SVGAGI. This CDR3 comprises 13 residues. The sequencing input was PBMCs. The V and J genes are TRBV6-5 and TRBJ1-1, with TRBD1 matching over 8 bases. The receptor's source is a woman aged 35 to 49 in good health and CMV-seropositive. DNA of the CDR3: TGTGCCAGCAGTCCACAGGGGGTCACTGAAGCTTTCTTT. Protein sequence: CASSPQGVTEAFF.